Listed below are T cell receptor beta chains from one sample, sequenced in a study of CD8 T cell repertoires and HIV-1 epitope variants. Using immunoSEQ multiplex PCR, the repertoire was profiled, and TCRdb retains in-frame clones only, with some absent. The sample records a few thousand clones, roughly two thirds being singletons. For these TCRs, the target antigens are not known. Material: cultured CD8+ T cells derived from PBMCs. Receptors originate from a male donor with HIV. The conserved cysteine and the conserved F or W are not part of the CDR3 here. Each record gives: D gene, V gene, CDR3 protein. The D gene is left open where the match is weak.

D gene: .; V gene: TRBV27; CDR3 protein: ASSLSGSSSYNEQF
D gene: .; V gene: TRBV28; CDR3 protein: ASSDDSGNQPQH
D gene: .; V gene: TRBV10-3; CDR3 protein: AISEEPGNEQF
D gene: .; V gene: TRBV6-1; CDR3 protein: ASSEAQGARTEAF
D gene: .; V gene: TRBV28; CDR3 protein: ASSLPGDQPQH
D gene: .; V gene: TRBV7-2; CDR3 protein: ASSLAGAGLIYT
D gene: .; V gene: TRBV9; CDR3 protein: ASSVESRLEGETQY
D gene: TRBD2; V gene: TRBV4-3; CDR3 protein: ASSQDSSGGRDEQF
D gene: TRBD1; V gene: TRBV5-4; CDR3 protein: ASSLVVGGTGNEQF
D gene: .; V gene: TRBV9; CDR3 protein: ASSPGARANVLT
D gene: .; V gene: TRBV19; CDR3 protein: ASSRSSYNEQF
D gene: .; V gene: TRBV7-6; CDR3 protein: ASSVSIPGELF
D gene: .; V gene: TRBV7-9; CDR3 protein: ASSEGVGDGYT
D gene: .; V gene: TRBV11-2; CDR3 protein: ASSFGALSYEQY